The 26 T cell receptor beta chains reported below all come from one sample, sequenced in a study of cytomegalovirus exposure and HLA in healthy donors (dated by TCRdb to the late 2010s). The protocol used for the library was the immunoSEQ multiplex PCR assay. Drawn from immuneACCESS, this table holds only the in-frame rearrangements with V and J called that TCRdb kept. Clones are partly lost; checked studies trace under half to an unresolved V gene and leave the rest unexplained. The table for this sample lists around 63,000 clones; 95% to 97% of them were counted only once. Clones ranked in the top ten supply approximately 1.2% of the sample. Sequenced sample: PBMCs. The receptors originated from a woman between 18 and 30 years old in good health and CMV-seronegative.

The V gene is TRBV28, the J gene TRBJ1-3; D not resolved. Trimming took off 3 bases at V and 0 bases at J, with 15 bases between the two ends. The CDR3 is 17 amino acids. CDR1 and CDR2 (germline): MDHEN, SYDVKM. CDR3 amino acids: CASSFYWVGSSGNTIYF. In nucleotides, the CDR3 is TGTGCCAGCAGTTTTTATTGGGTGGGGAGCTCTGGAAACACCATATATTTT.

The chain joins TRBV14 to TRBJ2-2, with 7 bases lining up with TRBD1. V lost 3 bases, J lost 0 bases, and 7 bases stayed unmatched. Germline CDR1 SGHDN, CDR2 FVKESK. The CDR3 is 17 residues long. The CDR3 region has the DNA TGTGCCAGCAGCCAGAGGCCGGGACAGCCGAACACCGGGGAGCTGTTTTTT. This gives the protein CASSQRPGQPNTGELFF.

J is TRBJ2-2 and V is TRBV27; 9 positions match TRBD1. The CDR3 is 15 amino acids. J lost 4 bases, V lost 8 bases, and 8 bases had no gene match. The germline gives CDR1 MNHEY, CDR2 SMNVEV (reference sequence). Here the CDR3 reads CASLAGTGITGELFF. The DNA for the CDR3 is TGTGCCAGCCTCGCGGGGACAGGGATCACCGGGGAGCTGTTTTTT.

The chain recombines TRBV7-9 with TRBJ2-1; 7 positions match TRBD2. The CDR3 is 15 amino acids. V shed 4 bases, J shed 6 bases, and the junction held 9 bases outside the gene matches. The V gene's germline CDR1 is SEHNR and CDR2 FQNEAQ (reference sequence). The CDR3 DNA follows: TGTGCCAGCAGCTCGGATGGGCGGGAGCTCAATGAGCAGTTCTTC. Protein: CASSSDGRELNEQFF.

The CDR3 protein is CASSLAPGDRGGYTF. The CDR3 nucleotides are TGTGCCAGCAGTTTAGCCCCCGGCGACAGGGGCGGCTACACCTTC. This rearrangement joins TRBV28 to TRBJ1-2, with 8 bases fitting TRBD1. Germline V lookup: CDR1 MDHEN, CDR2 SYDVKM. V was clipped by 2 bases and J by 8 bases; unmatched bases: 10. The CDR3 spans 15 residues.

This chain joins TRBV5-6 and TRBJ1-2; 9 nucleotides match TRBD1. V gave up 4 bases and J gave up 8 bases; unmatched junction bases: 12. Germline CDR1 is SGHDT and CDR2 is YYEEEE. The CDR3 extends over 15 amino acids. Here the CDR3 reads CASSPSGTGPLGYTF. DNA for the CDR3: TGTGCCAGCAGCCCGAGCGGGACAGGGCCCTTGGGCTACACCTTC.

The chain's CDR3 is CASSPYRGGAGELFF. The DNA of the CDR3 is TGTGCCAGCAGCCCATACAGGGGTGGGGCGGGGGAGCTGTTTTTT. This rearrangement joins TRBV11-3 to TRBJ2-2, with 7 bases lining up with TRBD1. The CDR3 is 15 amino acids. Germline V CDR1 and CDR2: SGHNT, YENEEA. The junction had 11 bases not matched to a gene; V was cut back by 5 bases and J by 8 bases.

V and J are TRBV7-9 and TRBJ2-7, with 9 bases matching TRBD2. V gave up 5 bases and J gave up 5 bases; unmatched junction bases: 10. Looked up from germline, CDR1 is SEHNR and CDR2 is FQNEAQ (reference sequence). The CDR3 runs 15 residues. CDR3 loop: CASSPFSGRFDEQYF. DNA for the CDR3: TGTGCCAGCAGCCCCTTCAGCGGGAGGTTCGACGAGCAGTACTTC.

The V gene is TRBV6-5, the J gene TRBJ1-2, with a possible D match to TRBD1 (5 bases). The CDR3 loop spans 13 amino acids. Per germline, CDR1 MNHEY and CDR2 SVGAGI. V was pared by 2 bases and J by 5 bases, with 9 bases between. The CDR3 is CASSYQGGYGYTF. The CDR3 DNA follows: TGTGCCAGCAGTTACCAGGGTGGTTATGGCTACACCTTC.

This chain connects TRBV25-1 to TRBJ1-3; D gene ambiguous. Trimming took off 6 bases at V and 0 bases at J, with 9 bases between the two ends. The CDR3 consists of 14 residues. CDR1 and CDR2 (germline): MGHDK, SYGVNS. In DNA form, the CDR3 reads TGTGCCAGCAGAAACTCCGGCTCTGGAAACACCATATATTTT. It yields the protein CASRNSGSGNTIYF.

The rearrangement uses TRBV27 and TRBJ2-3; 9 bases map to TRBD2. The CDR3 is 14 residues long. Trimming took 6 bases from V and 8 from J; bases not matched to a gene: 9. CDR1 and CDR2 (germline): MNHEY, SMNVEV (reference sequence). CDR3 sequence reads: CASRTSGAPSTQYF. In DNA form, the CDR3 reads TGTGCCAGCAGGACTAGCGGAGCCCCAAGTACGCAGTATTTT.

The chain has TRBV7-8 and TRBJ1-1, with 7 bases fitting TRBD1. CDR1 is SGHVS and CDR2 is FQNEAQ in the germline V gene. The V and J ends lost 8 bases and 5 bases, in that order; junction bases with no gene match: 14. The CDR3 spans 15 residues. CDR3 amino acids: CASRTGRTGGTEAFF. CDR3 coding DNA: TGTGCCAGCCGGACAGGTCGGACTGGGGGGACTGAAGCTTTCTTT.

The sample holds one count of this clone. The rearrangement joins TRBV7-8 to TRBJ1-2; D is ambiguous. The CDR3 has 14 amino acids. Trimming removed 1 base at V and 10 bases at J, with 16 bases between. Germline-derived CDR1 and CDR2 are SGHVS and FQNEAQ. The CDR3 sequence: CASSLVGRTMDYTF. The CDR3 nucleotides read TGTGCCAGCAGCTTAGTTGGCAGAACTATGGACTACACCTTC.

The CDR3 nucleotides read TGTGCCAGCGTACCCCACGCGGGGGCCCGGAATACGCAGTATTTT. Its protein product is CASVPHAGARNTQYF. The V call is TRBV28, the J call TRBJ2-3; the D gene is possibly TRBD2 (7 bases). Deletions cut 8 bases from V and 7 bases from J, with 22 bases between. The CDR3 is 15 residues long. The germline CDR1 and CDR2 sequences are MDHEN and SYDVKM.

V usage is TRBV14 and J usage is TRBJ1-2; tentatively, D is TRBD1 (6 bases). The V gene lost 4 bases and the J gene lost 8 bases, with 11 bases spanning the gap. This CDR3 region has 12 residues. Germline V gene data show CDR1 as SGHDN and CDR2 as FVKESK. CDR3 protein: CASSPGTYGYTF. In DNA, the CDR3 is TGTGCCAGCAGCCCGGGGACATACGGCTACACCTTC. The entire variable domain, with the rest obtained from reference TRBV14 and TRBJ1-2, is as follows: EAGVTQFPSHSVIEKGQTVTLRCDPISGHDNLYWYRRVMGKEIKFLLHFVKESKQDESGMPNNRFLAERTGGTYSTLKVQPAELEDSGVYFCASSPGTYGYTFGSGTRLTVV.

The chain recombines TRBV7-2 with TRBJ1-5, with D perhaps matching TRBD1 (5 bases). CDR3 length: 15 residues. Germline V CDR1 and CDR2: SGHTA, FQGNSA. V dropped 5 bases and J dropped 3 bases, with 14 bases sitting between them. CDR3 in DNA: TGTGCCAGCAGCCCGGGGGGGTCCCTCAATCAGCCCCAGCATTTT. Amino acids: CASSPGGSLNQPQHF. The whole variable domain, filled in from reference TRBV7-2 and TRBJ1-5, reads GAGVSQSPSNKVTEKGKDVELRCDPISGHTALYWYRQSLGQGLEFLIYFQGNSAPDKSGLPSDRFSAERTGGSVSTLTIQRTQQEDSAVYLCASSPGGSLNQPQHFGDGTRLSIL.

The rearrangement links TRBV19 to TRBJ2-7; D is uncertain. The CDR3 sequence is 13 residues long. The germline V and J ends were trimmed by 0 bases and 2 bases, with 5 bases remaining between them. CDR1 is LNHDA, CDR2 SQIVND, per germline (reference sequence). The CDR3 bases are TGTGCCAGTAGTATAGACCCAGCCTACGAGCAGTACTTC. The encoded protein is CASSIDPAYEQYF.

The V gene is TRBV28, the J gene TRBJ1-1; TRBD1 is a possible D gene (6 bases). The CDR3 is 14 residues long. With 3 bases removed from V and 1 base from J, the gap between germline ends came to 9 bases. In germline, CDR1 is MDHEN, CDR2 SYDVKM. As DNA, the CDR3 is TGTGCCAGCAGTTTTACAGGGTGGAACACTGAAGCTTTCTTT. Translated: CASSFTGWNTEAFF.

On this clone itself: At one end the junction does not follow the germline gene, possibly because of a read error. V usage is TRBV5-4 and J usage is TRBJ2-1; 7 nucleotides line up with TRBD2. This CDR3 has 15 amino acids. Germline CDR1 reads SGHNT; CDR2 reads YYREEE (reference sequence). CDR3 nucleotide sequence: TGTGCCAGCAGCCCGGGGGGAACGGGACTACATGAGGAGTTCTTC. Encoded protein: CASSPGGTGLHEEFF. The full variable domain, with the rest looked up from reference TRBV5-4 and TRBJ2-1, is ETGVTQSPTHLIKTRGQQVTLRCSSQSGHNTVSWYQQALGQGPQFIFQYYREEENGRGNFPPRFSGLQFPNYSSELNVNALELDDSALYLCASSPGGTGLHEEFFGPGTRLTVL.

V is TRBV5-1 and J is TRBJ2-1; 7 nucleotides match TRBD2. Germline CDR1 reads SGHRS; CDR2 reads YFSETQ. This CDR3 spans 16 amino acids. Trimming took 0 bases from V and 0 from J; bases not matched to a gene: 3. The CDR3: CASSLGGGSSYNEQFF. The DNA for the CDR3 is TGCGCCAGCAGCTTGGGGGGCGGGAGCTCCTACAATGAGCAGTTCTTC.

The CDR3 region is CASSGTSGATTGELFF. DNA for the CDR3: TGCGCCAGCAGCGGGACTAGCGGGGCCACCACCGGGGAGCTGTTTTTT. The V call is TRBV5-1, the J call TRBJ2-2, with 13 bases that match TRBD2. The CDR3 runs 16 residues. Germline assignment: CDR1 SGHRS and CDR2 YFSETQ. The junction had 4 bases not matched to a gene; V was cut back by 4 bases and J by 4 bases.

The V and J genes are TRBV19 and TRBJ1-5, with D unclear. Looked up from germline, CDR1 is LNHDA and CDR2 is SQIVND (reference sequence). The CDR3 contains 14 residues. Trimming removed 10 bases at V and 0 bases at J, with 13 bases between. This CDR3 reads CATRPPFSNQPQHF. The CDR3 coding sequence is TGTGCCACCAGGCCCCCCTTTAGCAATCAGCCCCAGCATTTT.

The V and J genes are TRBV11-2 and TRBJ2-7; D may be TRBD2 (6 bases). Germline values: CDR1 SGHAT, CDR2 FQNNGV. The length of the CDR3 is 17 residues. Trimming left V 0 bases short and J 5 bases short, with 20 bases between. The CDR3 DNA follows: TGTGCCAGCAGCTTAGATGGTGCGGGGCTTTGGACTAACGAGCAGTACTTC. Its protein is CASSLDGAGLWTNEQYF.

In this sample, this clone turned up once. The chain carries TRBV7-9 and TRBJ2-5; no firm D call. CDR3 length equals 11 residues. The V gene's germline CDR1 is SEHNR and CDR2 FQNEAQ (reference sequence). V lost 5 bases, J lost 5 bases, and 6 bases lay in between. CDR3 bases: TGTGCCAGCAGCCCCCAGGAGACCCAGTACTTC. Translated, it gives CASSPQETQYF. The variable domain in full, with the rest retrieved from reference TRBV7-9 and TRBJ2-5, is DTGVSQNPRHKITKRGQNVTFRCDPISEHNRLYWYRQTLGQGPEFLTYFQNEAQLEKSRLLSDRFSAERPKGSFSTLEIQRTEQGDSAMYLCASSPQETQYFGPGTRLLVL.

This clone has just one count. The CDR3 here is CASSLGGSGRELDNEQFF. CDR3 sequence (DNA): TGTGCCAGCAGCTTAGGGGGTAGCGGGAGGGAGTTGGACAATGAGCAGTTCTTC. V is TRBV13 and J is TRBJ2-1, with 11 bases fitting TRBD2. CDR1 is PRHDT and CDR2 is FYEKMQ in the germline V gene (reference sequence). Losses at the gene ends were 0 bases for V and 5 bases for J; bases not matched to a gene: 9. The CDR3 is 18 residues long.

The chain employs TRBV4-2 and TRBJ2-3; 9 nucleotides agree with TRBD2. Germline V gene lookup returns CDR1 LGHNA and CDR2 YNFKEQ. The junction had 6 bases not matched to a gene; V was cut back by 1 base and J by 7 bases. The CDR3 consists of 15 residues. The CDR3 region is CASSQASGRRNTQYF. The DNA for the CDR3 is TGTGCCAGCAGCCAAGCCAGCGGGAGGAGGAATACGCAGTATTTT.